This T cell receptor (beta chain) was observed in a study of graft-versus-host responses after intestinal transplantation. Data came from immunoSEQ multiplex PCR; TCRdb stores just in-frame clones and leaves some out. The sample holds tens of thousands of clones; 70% to 90% are singletons and the top ten take approximately 0.56%. The CDR3 has 15 amino acids. With 3 bases clipped from V and 1 base from J, the junction kept 5 bases outside the gene matches. Germline V gene data show CDR1 as SGHTA and CDR2 as FQGTGA. In the case of this clone: Its cognate antigen is unknown.

The V and J genes are TRBV7-3 and TRBJ2-7, with 8 nucleotides matching TRBD1. The specimen comprised unstimulated CD4+ T cells sorted from spleen or lymph node cells, sampled before transplant. The origin of this receptor is a human donor who was the organ donor for an intestinal transplant. CDR3 in amino acids: CASSFSGTGSYEQYF. CDR3 bases: TGTGCCAGCAGCTTCTCCGGGACAGGTTCCTACGAGCAGTACTTC.